This T cell receptor (beta chain) was identified in a study of blood T cell repertoires in COVID-19. Study-wide context: Specimens from acute and convalescent COVID-19 originated in the United States, Italy and Spain.

This table comes from immunoSEQ multiplex PCR, and its TCRdb copy is limited to in-frame clones, with some not included. Of about 180,000 clones listed, about 90% are singletons. This clone was seen only a few times. Resolution of symptoms, clearance, or two negative PCRs was present in recovered Cohort 3 donors. This CDR3 is built from 15 residues. The V end lost 5 bases, the J end lost 0 bases, and 10 bases lay between the germline ends. Looked up from germline, CDR1 is LNHDA and CDR2 is SQIVND (reference sequence). The sequence came from a woman aged 45-60 years who had recovered from COVID-19. Sequencing was carried out using PBMCs or T cells enriched from blood (not recorded which). The gene calls are TRBV19 and TRBJ2-2; perhaps TRBD1 as D (6 bases). CDR3 sequence (DNA): TGTGCCAGTAGTCCAGGGGACGCGAACACCGGGGAGCTGTTTTTT. Translated, it gives CASSPGDANTGELFF.